The clone carrying this T cell receptor (beta chain) was counted only a few times. The data stem from a study of T-cell reconstitution after alpha-beta-depleted transplantation in children. Researchers prepared the TCRbeta library using unique molecular identifiers, the study reports. A single record per CDR3 protein comes from TCRdb applying MiXCR to the PCR reads. This table holds about 360,000 distinct CDR3 sequences, about an eighth found once. The source of this sequence is a human donor who donated a stem cell graft to a child with Fanconi anemia. Sequencing used PBMCs, obtained from the stem cell graft.

This chain's CDR3 is CASSRSGFYGYTF. In DNA, the CDR3 is TGTGCCAGCAGCCGCTCCGGGTTCTATGGCTACACCTTC. This chain connects TRBV14 to TRBJ1-2; D call uncertain. The germline V gene has CDR1 SGHDN and CDR2 FVKESK. Deletions cut 4 bases from V and 4 bases from J, with 10 bases between. CDR3 length equals 13 residues.